This record covers a single T cell receptor (beta chain). Other nucleotide sequences in the sample specify the same CDR3. This CDR3 is 15 amino acids long. With V trimmed by 4 bases and J by 6 bases, 6 bases remained unmatched. Germline V gives CDR1 SGHRS, CDR2 YFSETQ. TCRdb's copy holds only in-frame clones and misses some; the assay was immunoSEQ multiplex PCR. The sample has around 700,000 clones; 80% to 90% are singletons. The record originates from a study of blood T cell repertoires in COVID-19. Sequenced input: peripheral blood. This receptor was identified in a woman between 18 and 29 years old with acute or convalescent COVID-19. The chain is built from TRBV5-1 and TRBJ1-5; 11 bases are a match to TRBD1. The CDR3 is CASSPGTGGVQPQHF. As DNA, the CDR3 is TGCGCCAGCAGCCCCGGGACAGGGGGAGTTCAGCCCCAGCATTTT.